Listed below are T cell receptor beta chains from one sample, sequenced in a study of T-cell reconstitution after alpha-beta-depleted transplantation in children. Each CDR3 protein gets one entry after TCRdb re-called the PCR reads with MiXCR. Here the sample spans about 540,000 distinct CDR3 sequences, around 16% being singletons. The material was PBMCs from the stem cell graft donor, obtained from the stem cell graft. The receptors shown here come from a human donor who donated a stem cell graft to a child with acute lymphoblastic leukemia. Each CDR3 is given without its conserved first and last residue. A D gene is named only where the DNA matches it firmly.

>NA|TRBJ1-2|TRBV4-2
ASSQDLGPYGYT
>TRBD1|TRBJ2-1|TRBV2
ASRGQGRWYNEQF
>TRBD1|TRBJ2-1|TRBV10-2
ASSVGTGAYNEQF
>NA|TRBJ1-5|TRBV5-1
ASSLDSLGQPQH
>NA|TRBJ2-1|TRBV12-3/TRBV12-4
ASSFQPGVLYNEQF
>NA|TRBJ2-2|TRBV6-1
ASSPNGGPAGELF
>TRBD1|TRBJ2-2|TRBV20-1
SASGQASTGELF
>TRBD1|TRBJ1-5|TRBV10-3
AISESGTGAQPQH
>NA|TRBJ2-7|TRBV6-2/TRBV6-3
ASSYPGSYEQY
>NA|TRBJ2-7|TRBV14
ASAPLGIDRGLSYEQY
>TRBD1|TRBJ2-7|TRBV5-5
ASSFGTGEGEQY
>TRBD1|TRBJ2-7|TRBV9
ASSAEDRTSYEQY
>NA|TRBJ1-5|TRBV15
ATSPDGYSNQPQH
>NA|TRBJ1-1|TRBV12-3/TRBV12-4
ASRAEGEAF
>TRBD2|TRBJ2-5|TRBV20-1
SPRGRAGLGETQY
>NA|TRBJ2-7|TRBV20-1
SGTPLTYEQY
>TRBD1|TRBJ1-6|TRBV5-5
ASSLQTGVPNSPLH
>TRBD2|TRBJ2-1|TRBV3-1
ASSPLAGLGNEQF
>NA|TRBJ1-3|TRBV20-1
SARGELQSNGNTIY
>TRBD1|TRBJ1-1|TRBV20-1
SADRAQGTEAF
>NA|TRBJ1-6|TRBV5-1
ASSLERGFDSPLH
>NA|TRBJ1-1|TRBV27
ASSLRDTTEAF
>NA|TRBJ1-2|TRBV6-1
ASRRQPGDRYGYT
>TRBD2|TRBJ2-1|TRBV27
ASSHTSGRYNEQF
>NA|TRBJ2-2|TRBV5-1
ASSIGGRPTNTGELF
>TRBD1|TRBJ2-1|TRBV24-1
ATSDLTGAEQF
>TRBD2|TRBJ2-3|TRBV14
ASSLGLGLDTQY
>NA|TRBJ1-1|TRBV25-1
ASRRTVEAF
>TRBD2|TRBJ2-1|TRBV2
ASSFWEGGPVALVLNEQF
>TRBD1|TRBJ2-7|TRBV6-5
ASSYKLTGGHEQY
>NA|TRBJ2-4|TRBV5-5
ASSLTGVAKNIQY
>NA|TRBJ2-5|TRBV25-1
ASSDLGGGETQY
>NA|TRBJ2-7|TRBV7-9
ASSLRNSPSDEQY
>NA|TRBJ2-7|TRBV5-1
ASSFVFGGSYEQY
>NA|TRBJ1-2|TRBV11-2
ASSYTFLAAGYT
>NA|TRBJ1-4|TRBV24-1
ATSDPKGCSYEKLF
>TRBD1|TRBJ2-7|TRBV5-4
ASSHDRDRGSYEQY
>TRBD2|TRBJ2-7|TRBV19
ASAAGTSASYEQY
>NA|TRBJ1-5|TRBV10-3
AISEMSVSVGNQPQH
>NA|TRBJ1-1|TRBV4-1
ASSQGGPLNTEAF
>TRBD1|TRBJ1-2|TRBV29-1
SAGDRNNPL
>NA|TRBJ2-1|TRBV7-2
ASSPIAPPAYNEQF
>NA|TRBJ1-1|TRBV25-1
ASSEGLSEAF
>TRBD1|TRBJ2-6|TRBV4-1
ASSQRQGVVGVLT
>NA|TRBJ2-7|TRBV21-1
ASSKEEGLYEQY